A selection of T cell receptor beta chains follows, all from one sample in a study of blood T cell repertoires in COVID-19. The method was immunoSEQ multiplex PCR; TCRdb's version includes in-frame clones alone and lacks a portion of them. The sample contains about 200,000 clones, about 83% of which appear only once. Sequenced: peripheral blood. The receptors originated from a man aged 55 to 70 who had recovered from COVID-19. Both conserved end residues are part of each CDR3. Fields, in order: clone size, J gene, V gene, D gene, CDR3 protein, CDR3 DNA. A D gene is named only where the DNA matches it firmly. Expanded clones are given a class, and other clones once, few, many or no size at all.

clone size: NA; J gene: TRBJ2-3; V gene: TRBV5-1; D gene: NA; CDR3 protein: CASSLRATGHDTQYF; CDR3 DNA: TGCGCCAGCAGCTTGCGGGCGACGGGACATGATACGCAGTATTTT
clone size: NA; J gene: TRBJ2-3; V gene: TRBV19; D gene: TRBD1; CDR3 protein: CASSPGTGVSDTQYF; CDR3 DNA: TGTGCCAGTAGTCCCGGGACAGGGGTTTCAGATACGCAGTATTTT
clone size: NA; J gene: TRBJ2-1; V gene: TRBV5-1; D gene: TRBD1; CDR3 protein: CASSRGQDNNEQFF; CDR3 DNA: TGCGCCAGCAGCCGGGGACAGGACAACAATGAGCAGTTCTTC
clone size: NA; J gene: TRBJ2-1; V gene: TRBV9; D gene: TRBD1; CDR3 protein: CASSVGGTGTNEQFF; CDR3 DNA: TGTGCCAGCAGCGTAGGAGGGACAGGGACGAATGAGCAGTTCTTC
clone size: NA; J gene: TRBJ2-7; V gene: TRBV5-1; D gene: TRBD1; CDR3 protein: CASSLGAGGEQYF; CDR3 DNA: TGCGCCAGCAGCTTGGGGGCAGGGGGCGAGCAGTACTTC
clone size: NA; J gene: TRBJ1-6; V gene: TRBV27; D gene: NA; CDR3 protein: CASGTLGWANSPLHF; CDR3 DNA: TGTGCCAGCGGTACCCTTGGATGGGCTAATTCACCCCTCCACTTT
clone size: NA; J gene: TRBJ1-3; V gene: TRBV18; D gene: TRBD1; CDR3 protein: CASSPRAGQGSGNTIYF; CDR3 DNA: TGTGCCAGCTCACCACGCGCGGGACAGGGCTCTGGAAACACCATATATTTT
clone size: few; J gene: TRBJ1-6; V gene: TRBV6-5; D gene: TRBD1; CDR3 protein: CASSPDRGGSPLHF; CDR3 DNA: TGTGCCAGCAGCCCGGACAGGGGCGGTTCACCCCTCCACTTT
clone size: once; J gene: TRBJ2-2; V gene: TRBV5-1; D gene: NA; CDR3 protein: CASSFIAQGTNTGELFF; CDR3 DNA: TGCGCCAGCAGCTTCATTGCCCAGGGTACGAACACCGGGGAGCTGTTTTTT
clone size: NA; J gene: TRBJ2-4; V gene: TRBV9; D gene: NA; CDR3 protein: CASSAGLVANIQYF; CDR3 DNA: TGTGCCAGCAGCGCAGGGTTGGTTGCCAACATTCAGTACTTC
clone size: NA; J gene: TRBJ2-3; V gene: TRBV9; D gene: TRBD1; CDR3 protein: CASSGQQGAGTDTQYF; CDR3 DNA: TGTGCCAGCAGCGGCCAACAGGGGGCTGGCACAGATACGCAGTATTTT
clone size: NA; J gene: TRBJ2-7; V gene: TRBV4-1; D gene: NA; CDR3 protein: CASSQGTGDYEQYF; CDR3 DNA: TGCGCCAGCAGCCAAGGTACAGGTGACTACGAGCAGTACTTC
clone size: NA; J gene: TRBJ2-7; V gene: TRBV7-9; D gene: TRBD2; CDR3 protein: CASSPGGGAYEQYF; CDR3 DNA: TGTGCCAGCAGCCCGGGAGGGGGGGCCTACGAGCAGTACTTC
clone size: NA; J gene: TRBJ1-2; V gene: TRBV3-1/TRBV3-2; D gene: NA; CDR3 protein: CASSQVQGSPYGYTF; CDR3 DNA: TGTGCCAGCAGCCAAGTGCAGGGGTCTCCCTATGGCTACACCTTC
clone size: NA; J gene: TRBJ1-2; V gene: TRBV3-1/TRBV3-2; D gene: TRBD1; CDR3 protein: CASSQEGQGLDGYTF; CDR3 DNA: TGTGCCAGCAGCCAAGAAGGACAGGGCCTGGATGGCTACACCTTC
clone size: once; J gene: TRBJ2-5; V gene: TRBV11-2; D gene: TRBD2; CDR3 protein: CASSYPAGGQETQYF; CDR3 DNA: TGTGCCAGCAGCTACCCCGCGGGGGGGCAAGAGACCCAGTACTTC
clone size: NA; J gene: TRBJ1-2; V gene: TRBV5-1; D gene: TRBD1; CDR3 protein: CASSFSTGANYGYTF; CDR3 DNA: TGCGCCAGCAGCTTTTCCACAGGGGCTAACTATGGCTACACCTTC
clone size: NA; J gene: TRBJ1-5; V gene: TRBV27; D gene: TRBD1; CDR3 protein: CASSSDRRPGEQPQHF; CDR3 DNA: TGTGCCAGCAGTTCGGACAGGCGACCCGGGGAACAGCCCCAGCATTTT
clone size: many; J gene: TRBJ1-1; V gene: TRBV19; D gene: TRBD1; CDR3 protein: CASSGSRQGGTEAFF; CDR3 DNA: TGTGCCAGTAGTGGCTCGAGACAGGGTGGCACTGAAGCTTTCTTT
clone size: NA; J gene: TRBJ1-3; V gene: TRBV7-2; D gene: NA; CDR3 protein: CASTPVYGNTIYF; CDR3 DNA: TGTGCCAGCACCCCGGTCTACGGAAACACCATATATTTT
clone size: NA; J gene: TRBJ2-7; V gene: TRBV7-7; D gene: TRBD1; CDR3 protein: CASSLEGTGAGEQYF; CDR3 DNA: TGTGCCAGCAGCTTAGAAGGGACAGGGGCGGGCGAGCAGTACTTC
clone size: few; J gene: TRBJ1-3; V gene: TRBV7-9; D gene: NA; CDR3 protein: CASSLTGSGNTIYF; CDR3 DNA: TGTGCCAGCAGCTTAACAGGGAGTGGAAACACCATATATTTT
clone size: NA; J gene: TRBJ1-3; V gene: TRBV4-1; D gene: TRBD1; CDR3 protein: CASSPLTGTGNTIYF; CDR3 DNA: TGCGCCAGCAGCCCCCTGACAGGGACTGGAAACACCATATATTTT
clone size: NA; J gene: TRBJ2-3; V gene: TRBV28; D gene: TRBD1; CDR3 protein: CASSPPGTGVTDTQYF; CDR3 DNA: TGTGCCAGCAGTCCCCCCGGGACAGGGGTAACAGATACGCAGTATTTT
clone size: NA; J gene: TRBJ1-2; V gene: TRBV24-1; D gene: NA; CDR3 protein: CATSVSGYDYGYTF; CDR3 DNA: TGTGCCACCAGTGTTTCGGGTTACGACTATGGCTACACCTTC
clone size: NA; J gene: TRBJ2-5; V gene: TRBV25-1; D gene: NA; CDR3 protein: CASSDWAGGETQYF; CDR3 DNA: TGTGCCAGCAGTGATTGGGCAGGCGGGGAGACCCAGTACTTC
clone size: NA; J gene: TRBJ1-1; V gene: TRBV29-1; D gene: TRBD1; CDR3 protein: CSARDRINTEAFF; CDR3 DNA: TGCAGCGCTCGGGACAGAATCAACACTGAAGCTTTCTTT
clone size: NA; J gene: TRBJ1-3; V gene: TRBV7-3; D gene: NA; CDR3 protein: CASSPQGGSGNTIYF; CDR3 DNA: TGTGCCAGCAGCCCACAGGGCGGCTCTGGAAACACCATATATTTT
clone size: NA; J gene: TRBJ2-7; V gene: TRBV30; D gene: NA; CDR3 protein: CAWSVSSYEQYF; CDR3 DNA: TGTGCCTGGAGTGTTAGTTCCTACGAGCAGTACTTC
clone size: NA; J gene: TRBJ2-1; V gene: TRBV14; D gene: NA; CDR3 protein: CASKAGQTPDEQFF; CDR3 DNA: TGTGCCAGCAAAGCGGGACAAACACCGGATGAGCAGTTCTTC
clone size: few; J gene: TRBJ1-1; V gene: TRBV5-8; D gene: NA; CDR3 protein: CATRGGIAEAFF; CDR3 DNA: TGTGCCACAAGGGGGGGGATTGCTGAAGCTTTCTTT
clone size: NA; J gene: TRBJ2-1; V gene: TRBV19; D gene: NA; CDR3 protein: CASDQGSSYNEQFF; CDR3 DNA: TGTGCCAGTGACCAGGGCAGCTCCTACAATGAGCAGTTCTTC
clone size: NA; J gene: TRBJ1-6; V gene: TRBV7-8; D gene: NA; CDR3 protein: CASSSWGQGDNSPLHF; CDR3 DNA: TGTGCCAGCAGCTCATGGGGCCAAGGGGATAATTCACCCCTCCACTTT
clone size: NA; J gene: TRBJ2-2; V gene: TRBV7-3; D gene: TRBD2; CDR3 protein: CASSPGGGDELFF; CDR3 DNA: TGTGCCAGCAGCCCCGGTGGGGGGGATGAGCTGTTTTTT
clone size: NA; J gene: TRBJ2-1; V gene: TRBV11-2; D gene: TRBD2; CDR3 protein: CASSLRGRGRGTYNEQFF; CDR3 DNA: TGTGCCAGCAGCTTAAGGGGCCGCGGGAGAGGGACCTACAATGAGCAGTTCTTC
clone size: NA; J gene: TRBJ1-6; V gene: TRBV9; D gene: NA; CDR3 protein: CASSVAGLDSPLHF; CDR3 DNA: TGTGCCAGCAGCGTAGCAGGGTTAGATTCACCCCTCCACTTT
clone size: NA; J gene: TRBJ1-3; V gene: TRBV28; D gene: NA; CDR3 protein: CASSLQNTIYF; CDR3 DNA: TGTGCCAGCAGTTTACAGAACACCATATATTTT
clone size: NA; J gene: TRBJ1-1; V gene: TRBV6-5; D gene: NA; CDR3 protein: CASSYFSGGGSEAFF; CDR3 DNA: TGTGCCAGCAGTTATTTCAGCGGGGGGGGGAGCGAAGCTTTCTTT
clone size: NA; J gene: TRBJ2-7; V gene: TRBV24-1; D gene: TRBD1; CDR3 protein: CATSARDRGGEQYF; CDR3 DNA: TGTGCCACCAGTGCCAGGGACAGGGGAGGCGAGCAGTACTTC
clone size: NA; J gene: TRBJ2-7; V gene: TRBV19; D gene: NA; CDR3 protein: CASSRPGVPYEQYF; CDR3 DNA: TGTGCCAGTAGTAGGCCAGGGGTTCCCTACGAGCAGTACTTC
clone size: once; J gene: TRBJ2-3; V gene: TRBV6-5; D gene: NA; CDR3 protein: CASSPLPGSPDTQYF; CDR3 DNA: TGTGCCAGCAGTCCACTCCCGGGGAGCCCAGATACGCAGTATTTT
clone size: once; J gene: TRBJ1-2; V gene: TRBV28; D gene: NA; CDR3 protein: CASSPTGYGYTF; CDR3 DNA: TGTGCCAGCAGCCCGACAGGATATGGCTACACCTTC
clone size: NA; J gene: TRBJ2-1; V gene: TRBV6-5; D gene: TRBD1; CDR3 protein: CASRLGTGGYNEQFF; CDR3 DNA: TGTGCCAGCAGGTTGGGAACAGGGGGTTACAATGAGCAGTTCTTC
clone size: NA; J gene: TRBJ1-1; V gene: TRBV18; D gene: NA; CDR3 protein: CASSRSGGLDTEAFF; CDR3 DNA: TGTGCCAGCTCACGGTCGGGGGGGCTCGACACTGAAGCTTTCTTT
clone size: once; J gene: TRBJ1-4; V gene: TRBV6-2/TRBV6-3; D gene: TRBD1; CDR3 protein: CASSPRLPDRAEKLFF; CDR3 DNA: TGTGCCAGCAGCCCCCGACTCCCGGACAGGGCCGAAAAACTGTTTTTT
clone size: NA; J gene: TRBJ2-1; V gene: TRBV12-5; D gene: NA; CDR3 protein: CASGLVLGQIYNEQFF; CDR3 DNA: TGTGCTAGTGGTTTGGTACTGGGCCAGATCTACAATGAGCAGTTCTTC
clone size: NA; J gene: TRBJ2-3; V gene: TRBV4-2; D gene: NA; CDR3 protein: CASSQDGQVADTQYF; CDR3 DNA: TGTGCCAGCAGCCAAGATGGCCAGGTGGCAGATACGCAGTATTTT
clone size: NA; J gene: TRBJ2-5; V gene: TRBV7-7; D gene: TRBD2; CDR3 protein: CASSLDLAGGETQYF; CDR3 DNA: TGTGCCAGCAGCTTAGACCTAGCGGGCGGGGAGACCCAGTACTTC
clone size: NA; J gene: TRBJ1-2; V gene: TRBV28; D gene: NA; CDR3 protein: CASSSAPGNYGYTF; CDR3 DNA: TGTGCCAGCAGTTCCGCCCCCGGGAACTATGGCTACACCTTC
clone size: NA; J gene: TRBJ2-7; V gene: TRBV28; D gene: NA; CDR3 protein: CASSPPGGAMGEQYF; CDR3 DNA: TGTGCCAGCAGTCCCCCTGGGGGGGCCATGGGGGAGCAGTACTTC
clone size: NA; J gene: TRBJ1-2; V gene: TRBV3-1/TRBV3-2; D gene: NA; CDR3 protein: CASSQESQRRGNYGYTF; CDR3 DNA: TGTGCCAGCAGCCAAGAATCTCAGCGTAGGGGGAACTATGGCTACACCTTC